This TCR beta chain was captured in a study of cytomegalovirus exposure and HLA in healthy donors. The study ran its PCR with 60 Vbeta and 13 Jbeta primers. Clones were read by immunoSEQ multiplex PCR, and TCRdb kept only the in-frame ones, dropping some. The sample contains 150,000 to 200,000 clones, roughly 78% of which appear only once. CDR1 and CDR2 from the germline V gene are SGHRS and YFSETQ. CDR3 size: 18 residues. With 9 bases removed from V and 0 bases from J, the gap between germline ends came to 25 bases. This clone showed up just a few times. Its target is not known. General study results and limits: Researchers reportedly found TCR beta sequences accurately predicted most subjects' HLA-A and HLA-B alleles.

Though probably carrying unrecorded immune exposures, donors were nominally healthy at sampling. V usage is TRBV5-1 and J usage is TRBJ1-3; weak D call: TRBD1 (6 bases). Sequencing was carried out using PBMCs. This TCR derives from a woman under 40 in good health and CMV-seronegative. CDR3: CATPPSQRGMDSGNTIYF. The CDR3, as DNA: TGCGCCACTCCCCCCAGCCAAAGGGGGATGGACTCTGGAAACACCATATATTTT. Variable domain in full (rest from reference TRBV5-1 and TRBJ1-3): KAGVTQTPRYLIKTRGQQVTLSCSPISGHRSVSWYQQTPGQGLQFLFEYFSETQRNKGNFPGRFSGRQFSNSRSEMNVSTLELGDSALYLCATPPSQRGMDSGNTIYFGEGSWLTVV.